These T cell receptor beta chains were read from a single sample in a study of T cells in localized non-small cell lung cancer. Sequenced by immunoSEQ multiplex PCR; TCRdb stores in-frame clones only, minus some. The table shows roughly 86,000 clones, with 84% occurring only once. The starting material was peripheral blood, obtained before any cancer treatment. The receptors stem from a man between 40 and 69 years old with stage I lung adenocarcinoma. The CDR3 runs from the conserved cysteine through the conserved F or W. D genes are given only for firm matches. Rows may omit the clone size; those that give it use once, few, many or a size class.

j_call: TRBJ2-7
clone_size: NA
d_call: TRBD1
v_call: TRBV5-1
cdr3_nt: TGCGCCAGCAGCTTGGGACAGGGGTTGTCCTACGAGCAGTACTTC
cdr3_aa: CASSLGQGLSYEQYF

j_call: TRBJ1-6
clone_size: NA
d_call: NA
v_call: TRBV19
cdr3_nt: TGTGCCAGTAGCCCCGGGCAGACGACTTCACCCCTCCACTTT
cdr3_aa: CASSPGQTTSPLHF

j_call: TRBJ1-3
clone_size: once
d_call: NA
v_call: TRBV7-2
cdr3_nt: TGTGCCAGCAGCTTCGACAGCTCTGGAAACACCATATATTTT
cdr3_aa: CASSFDSSGNTIYF

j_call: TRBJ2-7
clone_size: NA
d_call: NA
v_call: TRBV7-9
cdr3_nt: TGTGCCAGCACCGGGATAAGCCACCGACCCTACGAGCAGTACTTC
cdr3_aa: CASTGISHRPYEQYF

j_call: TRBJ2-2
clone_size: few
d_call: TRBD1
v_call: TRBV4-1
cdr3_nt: TGCGCCAGCCAAGGGACAGGGGGTTTCAGTGGCGGGGAGCTGTTTTTT
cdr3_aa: CASQGTGGFSGGELFF

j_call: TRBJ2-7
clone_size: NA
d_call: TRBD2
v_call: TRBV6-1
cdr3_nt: TGTGCCAGCAGTGGGGGACTAGCGGGAGCAGGCTACGAGCAGTACTTC
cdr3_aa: CASSGGLAGAGYEQYF

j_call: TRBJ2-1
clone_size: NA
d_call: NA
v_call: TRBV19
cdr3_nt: TGTGCCAGTAGTCCTCGGAGTCCAGTAGGGCGGTACTCCTACAATGAGCAGTTCTTC
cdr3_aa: CASSPRSPVGRYSYNEQFF

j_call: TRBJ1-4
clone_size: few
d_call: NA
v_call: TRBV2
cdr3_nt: TGTGCCAGCAGTGAGGGATTACGGGAAAAACTGTTTTTT
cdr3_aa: CASSEGLREKLFF

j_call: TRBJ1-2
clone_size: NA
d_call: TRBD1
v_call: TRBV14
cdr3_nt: TGTGCCAGCAGCCAAGGTCGGGACAGCCCGTATGGCTACACCTTC
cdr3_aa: CASSQGRDSPYGYTF

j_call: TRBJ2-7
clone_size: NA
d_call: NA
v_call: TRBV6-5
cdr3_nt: TGTGCCAGCAGTTACTCCCCGGGACCGCCGAGCTACGAGCAGTACTTC
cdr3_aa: CASSYSPGPPSYEQYF

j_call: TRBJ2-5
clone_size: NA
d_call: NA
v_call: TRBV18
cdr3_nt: TGTGCCAGCTCACCCCGGGACCAAGAGACCCAGTACTTC
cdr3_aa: CASSPRDQETQYF